These 32 T cell receptor beta chains were all obtained from the same sample, sequenced in a study of blood T cell repertoires in COVID-19. Sequenced by immunoSEQ multiplex PCR; TCRdb stores in-frame clones only, minus some. The sample yields about 90,000 clones, around 86% seen once. The sample taken for sequencing was peripheral blood. The receptor set was obtained from a woman in her sixties or seventies with acute or convalescent COVID-19.

The sample holds a few counts of this clone. The chain carries TRBV5-1 and TRBJ1-3; no firm D call. V gave up 0 bases and J gave up 2 bases, with 9 bases separating them. The germline V gene encodes CDR1 SGHRS and CDR2 YFSETQ. The CDR3 loop spans 15 amino acids. In nucleotides, the CDR3 is TGCGCCAGCAGCTTGGATGGCGGAGCTGGAAACACCATATATTTT. Translating gives CASSLDGGAGNTIYF. Supplemented by reference TRBV5-1 and TRBJ1-3, the full variable domain reads KAGVTQTPRYLIKTRGQQVTLSCSPISGHRSVSWYQQTPGQGLQFLFEYFSETQRNKGNFPGRFSGRQFSNSRSEMNVSTLELGDSALYLCASSLDGGAGNTIYFGEGSWLTVV.

The chain employs TRBV6-5 and TRBJ2-5, with D perhaps TRBD2 (6 bases). Germline V gene lookup returns CDR1 MNHEY and CDR2 SVGAGI. The CDR3 has 15 amino acids. The CDR3 protein is CVTAVTGSTGGTQYF. DNA of the CDR3: TGTGTCACAGCAGTTACGGGGTCGACCGGGGGGACCCAGTACTTC.

The V and J genes are TRBV3-1 (or the pseudogene TRBV3-2) and TRBJ1-2; TRBD1 matches 8 bases. The CDR3 is 14 residues long. CDR1 and CDR2 from the germline V gene are LGHDT and YNNKEL (reference sequence). Trimming took 4 bases from V and 7 from J; bases not matched to a gene: 8. CDR3 region: CASSRETGGGGYTF. The CDR3 DNA reads TGTGCCAGCAGCCGAGAAACAGGGGGGGGTGGCTACACCTTC.

This chain uses TRBV18 with TRBJ1-6, with D unresolved. Trimming stripped 3 bases from V and 7 bases from J, with 16 bases between. This CDR3 region has 16 residues. Germline V gene lookup returns CDR1 KGHSH and CDR2 LQKENI. DNA of the CDR3: TGTGCCAGCTCACCGGGAGGAGGGCAGGCAAATTCACCCCTCCACTTT. The encoded protein is CASSPGGGQANSPLHF.

The CDR3 nucleotides are TGCGCCAGCAGCTTGGCCGGGACAGGGGGTCGTCCCACTGAAGCTTTCTTT. This codes for CASSLAGTGGRPTEAFF. The chain combines TRBV5-1 with TRBJ1-1; 11 nucleotides line up with TRBD1. The CDR3 runs 17 residues. The germline CDR1 and CDR2 sequences are SGHRS and YFSETQ. J was trimmed by 4 bases and V by 0 bases; bases with no gene match: 8.

The genes are TRBV20-1 and TRBJ1-2; D unclear. From germline, CDR1 is DFQATT and CDR2 SNEGSKA (reference sequence). V lost 3 bases and J lost 2, with 10 bases in between. The CDR3 spans 13 residues. The CDR3: CSASIGVNYGYTF. In nucleotides, the CDR3 is TGCAGTGCTAGTATCGGGGTGAACTATGGCTACACCTTC.

The V call is TRBV3-1 (or the pseudogene TRBV3-2), the J call TRBJ2-1; 7 nucleotides align to TRBD1. V shed 3 bases, J shed 4 bases, and the junction held 6 bases outside the gene matches. Germline lookup yields CDR1 LGHDT and CDR2 YNNKEL (reference sequence). The CDR3 totals 15 residues. The CDR3 is CASSQETGAYNEQFF. The DNA of the CDR3 is TGTGCCAGCAGCCAGGAAACAGGGGCTTACAATGAGCAGTTCTTC.

V is TRBV18 and J is TRBJ1-2; D gene unclear. V lost 4 bases to trimming and J lost 2 bases, with 11 bases between them. This CDR3 region has 14 residues. The germline CDR1 and CDR2 sequences are KGHSH and LQKENI. The CDR3 sequence is CASSHPVSNYGYTF. CDR3 coding DNA: TGTGCCAGCTCACACCCGGTGTCCAACTATGGCTACACCTTC.

The V call is TRBV18, the J call TRBJ2-5, with TRBD1 matching 9 bases. Trimming at V came to 2 bases and at J to 5 bases, leaving 9 bases not matched to a gene. Germline loops: CDR1 KGHSH, CDR2 LQKENI. The CDR3 consists of 16 residues. The CDR3 region has the DNA TGTGCCAGCTCACCATTCACCGGGACAGGGAGGGAGACCCAGTACTTC. The encoded protein is CASSPFTGTGRETQYF.

The chain joins TRBV4-2 to TRBJ2-3; D possibly corresponds to TRBD2 (6 bases). Germline V gene sequence: CDR1 LGHNA, CDR2 YNFKEQ. The V end lost 0 bases, the J end lost 3 bases, and 19 bases lay between the germline ends. The CDR3 is 18 amino acids. The CDR3 nucleotides read TGTGCCAGCAGCCAAGATTGGGGGACTCATTCGGTTACAGATACGCAGTATTTT. It yields the protein CASSQDWGTHSVTDTQYF.

The rearrangement joins TRBV24-1 to TRBJ2-5; D is perhaps TRBD2 (6 bases). Trimming took off 1 base at V and 4 bases at J, with 12 bases between the two ends. The CDR3 totals 15 residues. Germline-derived CDR1 and CDR2 are KGHDR and SFDVKD. CDR3 in amino acids: CATSDFGGAGETQYF. CDR3 nucleotide sequence: TGTGCCACCAGTGATTTCGGAGGGGCCGGAGAGACCCAGTACTTC.

V usage is TRBV7-9 and J usage is TRBJ2-2, with D hard to call. With 6 bases removed from V and 1 base from J, the gap between germline ends came to 21 bases. Germline CDR1 and CDR2: SEHNR and FQNEAQ (reference sequence). This CDR3 region has 18 residues. DNA of the CDR3: TGTGCCAGCAGTCCCCCGGTCTTGTCTAGTAAGAACACCGGGGAGCTGTTTTTT. The encoded protein is CASSPPVLSSKNTGELFF.

This chain links TRBV12-3 or TRBV12-4 with TRBJ1-4; the D is unclear. V shed 1 base and J shed 7 bases, with 7 bases lying between them. The length of the CDR3 is 13 residues. CDR3 bases: TGTGCCAGCAGTTTAGGGGCACCTGAAAAACTGTTTTTT. It is translated as CASSLGAPEKLFF.

V usage is TRBV2 and J usage is TRBJ1-3, with 7 bases aligning to TRBD1. The CDR3 covers 16 residues. In germline, CDR1 is SNHLY, CDR2 FYNNEI. J lost 0 bases, V lost 5 bases, and 7 bases had no gene match. In DNA, the CDR3 is TGTGCCAGCAGTCTGGGACAGCGAGACTCTGGAAACACCATATATTTT. Translation gives CASSLGQRDSGNTIYF.

In its sample, this clone was seen once. V and J are TRBV5-1 and TRBJ1-2; no firm D call. Per the germline V gene, CDR1 is SGHRS and CDR2 is YFSETQ. V was clipped by 4 bases and J by 3 bases, with 7 bases between them. The CDR3 runs 12 residues. The CDR3 sequence is CASSPGYYGYTF. The CDR3 DNA is TGCGCCAGCAGCCCGGGGTACTATGGCTACACCTTC.

The CDR3 region has the DNA TGTGCCAGCAGTGAAGCTGGGCAGTCCCTGTCCGCTTTCTTT. Protein product: CASSEAGQSLSAFF. The chain is built from TRBV2 and TRBJ1-1; D not resolved. V lost 0 bases, J lost 11 bases, and 16 bases lay in between. The CDR3 is made up of 14 amino acids. The germline V gene has CDR1 SNHLY and CDR2 FYNNEI.

V usage is TRBV28 and J usage is TRBJ2-3, with 8 bases lining up with TRBD2. The CDR3 totals 16 residues. Germline lookup yields CDR1 MDHEN and CDR2 SYDVKM. V shed 3 bases, J shed 9 bases, and the junction held 14 bases outside the gene matches. The chain's CDR3 is CASSFPAGTSHRTQYF. CDR3 DNA sequence: TGTGCCAGCAGTTTTCCCGCCGGGACTAGTCACAGAACGCAGTATTTT.

This clone occurred once. This rearrangement joins TRBV19 to TRBJ1-6; 9 bases agree with TRBD1. In germline, CDR1 is LNHDA, CDR2 SQIVND (reference sequence). V lost 2 bases and J lost 7; bases outside the gene matches: 3. The CDR3 sequence is 15 residues long. The DNA for the CDR3 is TGTGCCAGTAGTATACTGGGACAGGGAAATTCACCCCTCCACTTT. Protein sequence: CASSILGQGNSPLHF.

This chain connects TRBV2 to TRBJ1-5, with D possibly TRBD1 on 5 matching bases. Germline lookup yields CDR1 SNHLY and CDR2 FYNNEI. V lost 6 bases, J lost 0 bases, and 9 bases lay in between. The CDR3 sequence is 14 residues long. CDR3 sequence: CASRTDYSNQPQHF. CDR3 bases: TGTGCCAGCAGGACAGATTATAGCAATCAGCCCCAGCATTTT.

This clone is a singleton in its sample. This chain links TRBV6-1 with TRBJ2-7; D uncertain. Trimming left V 3 bases short and J 7 bases short, with 10 bases between. Germline CDR1 reads MNHNS; CDR2 reads SASEGT. This CDR3 is 12 amino acids long. The CDR3 nucleotides are TGTGCCAGCAGTGATGCCGGTTGGGAGCAGTACGTC. Amino acids: CASSDAGWEQYV.

V and J are TRBV12-3 or TRBV12-4 and TRBJ1-2, with 7 bases matching TRBD1. The CDR3 covers 13 residues. The junction had 8 bases not matched to a gene; V was cut back by 5 bases and J by 8 bases. The CDR3 region is CASSTHRGEGYTF. The CDR3 coding sequence is TGTGCCAGCAGTACGCACAGGGGCGAGGGCTACACCTTC.

This clone was found once. The genes are TRBV28 and TRBJ1-6; D unclear. The germline CDR1 and CDR2 sequences are MDHEN and SYDVKM. Trimming pared 5 bases from V and 7 bases from J, leaving 6 bases between. The CDR3 contains 12 residues. The DNA of the CDR3 is TGTGCCAGCAGTATTCGGAATTCACCCCTCCACTTT. Encoded protein: CASSIRNSPLHF. Full variable domain (outside the CDR3, taken from reference TRBV28 and TRBJ1-6): DVKVTQSSRYLVKRTGEKVFLECVQDMDHENMFWYRQDPGLGLRLIYFSYDVKMKEKGDIPEGYSVSREKKERFSLILESASTNQTSMYLCASSIRNSPLHFGNGTRLTVT.

The chain uses TRBV23-1 and TRBJ2-5, with D tentatively TRBD2 (6 bases). TRBV23-1 is reported as an ORF; its role is uncertain. The CDR3 loop spans 16 amino acids. Deletions cut 4 bases from V and 5 bases from J, with 20 bases between. This chain's CDR3 is CASSLRIWTTEETQYF. CDR3 coding DNA: TGCGCCAGCAGTCTCCGAATCTGGACTACCGAGGAGACCCAGTACTTC.

This clone was detected only a few times. The CDR3 coding sequence is TGCGCCAGCAGTGAGTCAAGGGGGAGGAACACTGAAGCTTTCTTT. Its translation is CASSESRGRNTEAFF. The V and J genes are TRBV10-2 and TRBJ1-1; the D gene is possibly TRBD1 (6 bases). In germline, CDR1 is WSHSY, CDR2 SAAADI. Trimming took 0 bases from V and 1 from J, leaving 9 bases between them. There are 15 residues in the CDR3.

The rearrangement links TRBV28 to TRBJ2-2; 7 positions match TRBD1. Germline-derived CDR1 and CDR2 are MDHEN and SYDVKM. V shed 8 bases, J shed 4 bases, and the junction held 4 bases outside the gene matches. The CDR3 consists of 13 residues. CDR3 sequence (DNA): TGTGCCAGCCGACAGGGAAGCACCGGGGAGCTGTTTTTT. Its protein is CASRQGSTGELFF.

V is TRBV18 and J is TRBJ1-5, with 7 nucleotides matching TRBD1. V lost 3 bases to trimming and J lost 6 bases; unmatched junction nucleotides: 8. CDR1 KGHSH and CDR2 LQKENI come from the germline V gene. The CDR3 spans 15 residues. As DNA, the CDR3 is TGTGCCAGCTCACCCCAGGACAGGATCGGTCAGCCCCAGCATTTT. Its translation is CASSPQDRIGQPQHF.

This clone is a singleton in its sample. This sequence joins TRBV27 and TRBJ2-1, with D tentatively TRBD2 (5 bases). The CDR3 has 13 residues. Germline values: CDR1 MNHEY, CDR2 SMNVEV (reference sequence). Trimming pared 8 bases from V and 7 bases from J, leaving 15 bases between. CDR3 DNA sequence: TGTGCCAGCGGGCGGAGAGGGCGTAATGAGCAGTTCTTC. The encoded protein is CASGRRGRNEQFF.

The chain couples TRBV18 to TRBJ1-1, with D maybe TRBD1 (6 bases). Germline CDR1 and CDR2: KGHSH and LQKENI. Trimming removed 6 bases from V and 6 bases from J, with 29 bases in between. The CDR3 totals 18 residues. The CDR3 loop is CASSLQTQGTRGSPEAFF. The CDR3 nucleotides read TGTGCCAGCTCCCTACAAACCCAGGGGACCCGCGGTTCTCCTGAAGCTTTCTTT.

The chain carries TRBV19 and TRBJ1-2; tentatively, D is TRBD1 (6 bases). The CDR3 has 13 amino acids. V was shortened by 4 bases and J by 8 bases, with 14 bases between the two germline ends. CDR1 LNHDA and CDR2 SQIVND come from the germline V gene (reference sequence). The DNA of the CDR3 is TGTGCCAGTAGTACGTACAGGGACGTAGGCTACACCTTC. Translated: CASSTYRDVGYTF. The full variable domain, completed using reference TRBV19 and TRBJ1-2, is DGGITQSPKYLFRKEGQNVTLSCEQNLNHDAMYWYRQDPGQGLRLIYYSQIVNDFQKGDIAEGYSVSREKKESFPLTVTSAQKNPTAFYLCASSTYRDVGYTFGSGTRLTVV.

The V call is TRBV19, the J call TRBJ1-1, with a weak D call TRBD1 (5 bases). The V end lost 3 bases, the J end lost 2 bases, and 16 bases lay between the germline ends. The germline V gene has CDR1 LNHDA and CDR2 SQIVND (reference sequence). CDR3 size: 16 residues. CDR3 in DNA: TGTGCCAGTAGTATTCCGGCAGGGAGGTCAAACACTGAAGCTTTCTTT. Encoded protein: CASSIPAGRSNTEAFF.

This clone was seen just once. The chain joins TRBV11-2 to TRBJ2-1; 9 nucleotides align to TRBD1. The CDR3 has 15 residues. Trimming at V came to 1 base and at J to 7 bases, leaving 5 bases not matched to a gene. Germline V lookup: CDR1 SGHAT, CDR2 FQNNGV. In DNA, the CDR3 is TGTGCCAGCAGCTTAGTGGGACAGGGTTCAAATGAGCAGTTCTTC. This translates into CASSLVGQGSNEQFF.

The rearrangement joins TRBV19 to TRBJ2-7, with D unclear. V dropped 4 bases and J dropped 2 bases, with 9 bases sitting between them. Germline CDR1 reads LNHDA; CDR2 reads SQIVND (reference sequence). CDR3 length: 13 residues. The CDR3 DNA follows: TGTGCCAGTAGTACAGGTCTACCCTACGAGCAGTACGTC. Translation gives CASSTGLPYEQYV.